This T cell receptor beta chain derives from a study of long-term antiretroviral therapy in people with HIV. This was the immunoSEQ v3.0 assay at survey level. Only in-frame clones appear in the TCRdb table, and some are missing; sequencing was by immunoSEQ multiplex PCR. The sample holds tens of thousands of clones; around 93% are singletons and the top ten take 3.1%. Trimming stripped 2 bases from V and 0 bases from J, with 11 bases between. This CDR3 region has 16 residues. Germline assignment: CDR1 MNHEY and CDR2 SVGAGI. The specimen was unsorted PBMCs, collected 5.3 years after starting antiretroviral therapy. The receptor comes from a man aged 50 or older with HIV. This chain links TRBV6-5 with TRBJ1-3; D is possibly TRBD1 (6 bases). CDR3 coding DNA: TGTGCCAGCAGTTACCCCGGACAGCGCTCTGGAAACACCATATATTTT. It codes for CASSYPGQRSGNTIYF.